The source of this T cell receptor beta chain is a study of shared clonotypes between healthy human individuals. Study findings and constraints: Shared clonotypes: about 5.3% naive CD4, around 3.7% naive CD8, about 2.4% memory CD4, 0.35% to 0.5% memory CD8. Researchers found naive subsets generally carried larger estimated richness than memory subsets. Relative to clonotypes present in all four donors, those not shared had lower generation probabilities.

Authors' data handling: From ImmunoSEQ came sequences covering only the junction and carrying no quality scores, so filtering differed. The assay was immunoSEQ multiplex PCR, and TCRdb's table has in-frame clones only and misses some. D and trimming come from the DNA, and the V and J calls and clone size come from that table. Altogether over a million clones are present, about 84% being singletons, with the ten largest covering 0.5% to 0.6%. The germline V gene has CDR1 MNHNY and CDR2 SVGAGI (reference sequence). The CDR3 is 11 residues long. V lost 7 bases to trimming and J lost 4 bases, with 8 bases between them. The table lists this clone with a count of one. Its target is unknown.

This clonotype was obtained from a man between 18 and 29 years old in good health. Some clones in this sample may be carry-over from other donors' samples. The V call is TRBV6-6, the J call TRBJ2-7; unclear D gene. The sequenced sample consisted of memory CD4+ T cells from PBMCs. Regarding subset: CD45RA-negative fraction. The CDR3 reads CASTDRYEQYF. The CDR3 region has the DNA TGTGCCAGCACCGACCGGTACGAGCAGTACTTC.